This T cell receptor beta chain was documented in a study of T cell responses to AZD1222 COVID-19 vaccine. The study's findings and limits: Donors were mostly white British, more females; clonal diversity possibly underestimated. At study baseline, merely a handful of AZD1222 recipients were seropositive. Sampling that yielded the repertoires occurred only after the peak T cell response. Variant regions that are unmutated are reportedly the target of nearly half of spike-specific TCRs.

The table came from immunoSEQ multiplex PCR; TCRdb's copy has only in-frame clones and leaves some out. The table lists 53,000 or so clones, more than 70% of them singletons, with approximately 19% in the top ten. About this clone: Its antigen is not known.

The junction had 14 bases not matched to a gene; V was cut back by 5 bases and J by 4 bases. CDR3 length: 17 amino acids. The germline V gene encodes CDR1 MDHEN and CDR2 SYDVKM. This receptor was identified in an adult in good health. This chain connects TRBV28 to TRBJ2-3; 8 bases match TRBD1. Source: peripheral blood, taken on day 0 of MenACWY control vaccination. Here the CDR3 reads CASSLGTGSAVADTQYF. CDR3 sequence (DNA): TGTGCCAGCAGTCTTGGGACAGGCTCCGCTGTGGCAGATACGCAGTATTTT.